Listed below are T cell receptor beta chains from one sample, sequenced in a study of beta chain features in type 1 diabetes. This table comes from immunoSEQ multiplex PCR, and its TCRdb copy is limited to in-frame clones, with some not included. The sample contains 640,000 or so clones, roughly 12% of which appear only once. Sequencing used naive CD4+ T cells from blood. These receptors all stem from a man between 18 and 35 years old with type 1 diabetes. The CDR3 runs from the conserved cysteine through the conserved F or W. The D gene is left open where the match is weak. Clone size, where shown, is once, few, many, or a class for clones that have expanded.

cdr3_aa: CASSLNPGASYGYTF
cdr3_nt: TGTGCCAGCAGCTTAAACCCGGGGGCTAGCTATGGCTACACCTTC
d_call: NA
j_call: TRBJ1-2
clone_size: NA
v_call: TRBV7-2

cdr3_aa: CAWTGGFSYNEQFF
cdr3_nt: TGTGCCTGGACCGGCGGGTTCTCCTACAATGAGCAGTTCTTC
d_call: NA
j_call: TRBJ2-1
clone_size: NA
v_call: TRBV30

cdr3_aa: CAISEGQGNYGYTF
cdr3_nt: TGTGCCATCAGTGAAGGGCAGGGGAACTATGGCTACACCTTC
d_call: NA
j_call: TRBJ1-2
clone_size: few
v_call: TRBV10-3

cdr3_aa: CASSVAGTGGDTQYF
cdr3_nt: TGTGCCAGCAGCGTAGCCGGGACAGGGGGGGATACGCAGTATTTT
d_call: TRBD1
j_call: TRBJ2-3
clone_size: NA
v_call: TRBV9

cdr3_aa: CAWKNGANTGELFF
cdr3_nt: TGTGCCTGGAAGAACGGAGCGAACACCGGGGAGCTGTTTTTT
d_call: NA
j_call: TRBJ2-2
clone_size: many
v_call: TRBV30

cdr3_aa: CASSYSRAANTEAFF
cdr3_nt: TGTGCCAGCAGTTACAGCCGGGCAGCGAACACTGAAGCTTTCTTT
d_call: NA
j_call: TRBJ1-1
clone_size: NA
v_call: TRBV6-5

cdr3_aa: CASSLEAGITEAFF
cdr3_nt: TGTGCCAGCAGCTTGGAAGCGGGAATCACTGAAGCTTTCTTT
d_call: NA
j_call: TRBJ1-1
clone_size: few
v_call: TRBV5-4

cdr3_aa: CASSESGGASGNTIYF
cdr3_nt: TGTGCCAGCAGTGAAAGTGGCGGAGCCTCTGGAAACACCATATATTTT
d_call: NA
j_call: TRBJ1-3
clone_size: NA
v_call: TRBV6-1

cdr3_aa: CASSQDQDFRGGETQYF
cdr3_nt: TGCGCCAGCAGCCAAGATCAGGATTTCCGGGGGGGTGAGACCCAGTACTTC
d_call: TRBD2
j_call: TRBJ2-5
clone_size: NA
v_call: TRBV4-1

cdr3_aa: CASSPRGGQEYGYTF
cdr3_nt: TGTGCCAGTAGTCCCCGAGGGGGGCAGGAATATGGCTACACCTTC
d_call: NA
j_call: TRBJ1-2
clone_size: few
v_call: TRBV19

cdr3_aa: CATRGQDNYEQYF
cdr3_nt: TGTGCCACCAGAGGACAGGACAACTACGAGCAGTACTTC
d_call: TRBD1
j_call: TRBJ2-7
clone_size: few
v_call: TRBV6-6

cdr3_aa: CASSYSRGQASYGYTF
cdr3_nt: TGTGCCAGCAGTTACTCCCGGGGACAGGCAAGCTATGGCTACACCTTC
d_call: TRBD1
j_call: TRBJ1-2
clone_size: few
v_call: TRBV6-5

cdr3_aa: CASTPPNREETQYF
cdr3_nt: TGTGCCAGCACCCCACCCAACAGGGAAGAGACCCAGTACTTC
d_call: NA
j_call: TRBJ2-5
clone_size: NA
v_call: TRBV7-9

cdr3_aa: CASSIGILADTQYF
cdr3_nt: TGTGCCAGTAGTATAGGCATCCTGGCAGATACGCAGTATTTT
d_call: NA
j_call: TRBJ2-3
clone_size: few
v_call: TRBV19

cdr3_aa: CAISPGPGGQETQYF
cdr3_nt: TGTGCCATCAGCCCCGGGCCAGGGGGGCAAGAGACCCAGTACTTC
d_call: NA
j_call: TRBJ2-5
clone_size: few
v_call: TRBV10-3

cdr3_aa: CASSLIQVPTDGYTF
cdr3_nt: TGTGCCAGCAGCTTGATACAGGTTCCGACGGATGGCTACACCTTC
d_call: NA
j_call: TRBJ1-2
clone_size: NA
v_call: TRBV5-4

cdr3_aa: CASRLSGGNEQFF
cdr3_nt: TGTGCCAGCAGGCTTTCGGGGGGAAATGAGCAGTTCTTC
d_call: TRBD2
j_call: TRBJ2-1
clone_size: few
v_call: TRBV5-8

cdr3_aa: CASSTGANYGYTF
cdr3_nt: TGCGCCAGCAGCACAGGGGCTAACTATGGCTACACCTTC
d_call: TRBD1
j_call: TRBJ1-2
clone_size: few
v_call: TRBV5-1

cdr3_aa: CASLRVEVEQFF
cdr3_nt: TGTGCCAGCTTGAGGGTTGAGGTTGAGCAGTTCTTC
d_call: NA
j_call: TRBJ2-1
clone_size: few
v_call: TRBV2

cdr3_aa: CASSSPGLATEAFF
cdr3_nt: TGTGCCAGCAGCTCCCCCGGACTGGCAACTGAAGCTTTCTTT
d_call: NA
j_call: TRBJ1-1
clone_size: NA
v_call: TRBV7-8